These 17 T cell receptor beta chains share one sample of origin, sequenced in a study of shared clonotypes between healthy human individuals. TCRdb's table, derived via immunoSEQ multiplex PCR, lists solely in-frame clones and lacks some. The sample shows about 980,000 clones, about 80% of them seen only once. Sequencing input: memory CD4+ T cells sorted from blood. Regarding subset: CD45RA-negative fraction. Receptors originate from a man aged 18-30 years in good health.

V usage is TRBV5-1 and J usage is TRBJ1-2, with 8 positions matching TRBD1. The germline gives CDR1 SGHRS, CDR2 YFSETQ. Unmatched junction bases numbered 4, after V lost 1 base and J lost 2 bases. CDR3 length equals 15 residues. The CDR3 spells CASSLMGQANYGYTF. The CDR3 DNA reads TGCGCCAGCAGCTTGATGGGACAGGCAAACTATGGCTACACCTTC.

The chain has TRBV2 and TRBJ2-3; the D gene is possibly TRBD1 (6 bases). Germline lookup yields CDR1 SNHLY and CDR2 FYNNEI. This CDR3 is built from 12 residues. Between the trimmed V and J ends, which lost 6 bases and 6 bases, there was a span of 10 bases. The CDR3 DNA sequence: TGTGCCAGCAGGTCAGGGGAGGATACGCAGTATTTT. The encoded protein is CASRSGEDTQYF.

This sequence joins TRBV25-1 and TRBJ2-1; the match to TRBD2 covers 11 bases. CDR1 is MGHDK, CDR2 SYGVNS, per germline. CDR3 length: 15 amino acids. With 3 bases clipped from V and 10 bases from J, the junction kept 8 bases outside the gene matches. The CDR3, as DNA: TGTGCCAGCAGTGACTTCACTAGCGGGGGACAGGAGCAGTTCTTC. Protein product: CASSDFTSGGQEQFF. The full variable domain, completed using reference TRBV25-1 and TRBJ2-1, is EADIYQTPRYLVIGTGKKITLECSQTMGHDKMYWYQQDPGMELHLIHYSYGVNSTEKGDLSSESTVSRIRTEHFPLTLESARPSHTSQYLCASSDFTSGGQEQFFGPGTRLTVL.

This clone appeared a single time. V usage is TRBV7-2 and J usage is TRBJ2-3; 8 positions match TRBD2. With 2 bases clipped from V and 3 bases from J, the junction kept 7 bases outside the gene matches. Germline V gene data show CDR1 as SGHTA and CDR2 as FQGNSA. The CDR3 extends over 16 amino acids. The CDR3 bases are TGTGCCAGCAGCTTAAGGACGGGGGGGCCTACAGATACGCAGTATTTT. Its translation: CASSLRTGGPTDTQYF.

This clone was counted once. The J gene is TRBJ2-1, the V gene TRBV4-2; 8 bases fit TRBD2. The CDR3 is 17 amino acids. Unmatched junction bases numbered 5, after V lost 1 base and J lost 0 bases. Germline assignment: CDR1 LGHNA and CDR2 YNFKEQ. CDR3 protein: CASSQGTSQRSYNEQFF. CDR3 sequence (DNA): TGTGCCAGCAGCCAAGGGACTAGCCAACGCTCCTACAATGAGCAGTTCTTC.

CDR3 region: CASGGLSGAWIENIQYF. The CDR3 DNA is TGTGCCAGCGGGGGGTTGTCGGGCGCTTGGATCGAAAACATTCAGTACTTC. This chain joins TRBV2 and TRBJ2-4, with D possibly matching TRBD2 (6 bases). This CDR3 spans 17 amino acids. Germline CDR1 is SNHLY and CDR2 is FYNNEI. V dropped 8 bases and J dropped 5 bases, with 25 bases sitting between them.

The chain links TRBV20-1 to TRBJ2-5; D remains ambiguous. Germline V lookup: CDR1 DFQATT, CDR2 SNEGSKA (reference sequence). The length of the CDR3 is 11 residues. Trimming pared 5 bases from V and 5 bases from J, leaving 9 bases between. The CDR3 region has the DNA TGCAGTGCTGGGTTGGGGGAGACCCAGTACTTC. Protein product: CSAGLGETQYF.

This chain uses TRBV4-1 with TRBJ1-3; D unresolved. Trimming shortened V by 0 bases and J by 5 bases, and 11 bases separated the two germline ends. The CDR3 has 15 residues. CDR1 and CDR2 from the germline V gene are MGHRA and YSYEKL. The CDR3 nucleotides read TGCGCCAGCAGCCAAGATTCGGCAAACCGAAACACCATATATTTT. Translation: CASSQDSANRNTIYF.

This clone was detected only a few times. The rearrangement links TRBV7-2 to TRBJ1-1, with TRBD1 as a possible D gene (6 bases). The CDR3 contains 15 residues. Looked up from germline, CDR1 is SGHTA and CDR2 is FQGNSA. V gave up 1 base and J gave up 0 bases, with 9 bases separating them. The CDR3 reads CASSLEGQMNTEAFF. The CDR3 DNA reads TGTGCCAGCAGCTTAGAAGGACAGATGAACACTGAAGCTTTCTTT.

The chain links TRBV19 to TRBJ2-3, with TRBD1 identical over 10 bases. Trimming cost V 5 bases and J 2 bases; bases outside gene matches: 7. The germline CDR1 and CDR2 sequences are LNHDA and SQIVND (reference sequence). CDR3 length: 16 residues. In DNA, the CDR3 is TGTGCCAGTAGTGGGGACAGGGGATGGAACACAGATACGCAGTATTTT. This sequence encodes CASSGDRGWNTDTQYF.

The count of this clone is one. The chain has TRBV14 and TRBJ1-2, with D hard to call. V lost 0 bases and J lost 7, with 15 bases in between. This CDR3 region has 15 residues. The germline V gene encodes CDR1 SGHDN and CDR2 FVKESK. As DNA, the CDR3 is TGTGCCAGCAGCCAAGAGATTATCCACGGAGCTGGCTACACCTTC. It encodes CASSQEIIHGAGYTF.

CDR3: CASSGGGAGNTEAFF. The CDR3, as DNA: TGTGCCAGCAGTGGAGGGGGCGCAGGGAACACTGAAGCTTTCTTT. J is TRBJ1-1 and V is TRBV6-1; 7 bases fit TRBD1. The CDR3 loop spans 15 amino acids. Germline V CDR1 and CDR2: MNHNS, SASEGT. The junction had 6 bases not matched to a gene; V was cut back by 4 bases and J by 1 base.

The chain is built from TRBV6-5 and TRBJ2-7; either TRBD1 or TRBD2 may supply D (6 bases each). Germline V gene sequence: CDR1 MNHEY, CDR2 SVGAGI. Between the trimmed V and J ends, which lost 8 bases and 1 base, there was a span of 18 bases. This CDR3 has 15 residues. CDR3 coding DNA: TGTGCCAGCGGCTACGGTGGGGGGCATTCCTACGAGCAGTACTTC. This translates into CASGYGGGHSYEQYF.

The CDR3 DNA sequence: TGTGCCAGCAGCCGGGTCCCGGGACAGGGGACGGAAGCGTTCTTC. It encodes CASSRVPGQGTEAFF. This chain joins TRBV7-2 and TRBJ2-1, with 10 bases matching TRBD1. V dropped 5 bases and J dropped 15; count of bases not matched to a gene: 16. CDR1 and CDR2 from the germline V gene are SGHTA and FQGNSA. The CDR3 is 15 residues long.

The chain uses TRBV30 and TRBJ2-7, with TRBD2 identical over 9 bases. V lost 6 bases and J lost 5; bases outside the gene matches: 11. Germline V gene data show CDR1 as GTSNPN and CDR2 as SVGIG (reference sequence). The CDR3 length is 14 residues. Here the CDR3 reads CACETGTSIHEQYF. The CDR3 DNA sequence: TGTGCCTGCGAAACCGGGACTAGCATCCACGAGCAGTACTTC.

With respect to this clone: This sample also contains other DNA sequences that code for the same CDR3. V is TRBV5-5 and J is TRBJ2-7, with TRBD2 identical over 10 bases. The CDR3 contains 16 residues. V lost 0 bases, J lost 3 bases, and 6 bases stayed unmatched. CDR1 and CDR2 (germline): SGHKS, YYEKEE (reference sequence). For the CDR3, the DNA is TGTGCCAGCAGCTTGGGGTGGTCTAGCGGGAGCTACGAGCAGTACTTC. Translation: CASSLGWSSGSYEQYF. The entire variable domain, with the rest obtained from reference TRBV5-5 and TRBJ2-7, is as follows: DAGVTQSPTHLIKTRGQQVTLRCSPISGHKSVSWYQQVLGQGPQFIFQYYEKEERGRGNFPDRFSARQFPNYSSELNVNALLLGDSALYLCASSLGWSSGSYEQYFGPGTRLTVT.

The V and J genes are TRBV7-2 and TRBJ2-1; D gene ambiguous. CDR1 is SGHTA, CDR2 FQGNSA, per germline. This CDR3 comprises 13 residues. Trimming took off 4 bases at V and 7 bases at J, with 11 bases between the two ends. The CDR3 loop reads CASSSGSWNEQFF. CDR3 DNA sequence: TGTGCCAGCAGCTCGGGTAGCTGGAATGAGCAGTTCTTC.